At least ten counts were recorded for the clone carrying this TCR beta chain. Its antigen is not known. Researchers made TCR beta libraries by using iRepertoire HTBI primers and running Arm-PCR on CDR3 regions. TCRdb redid the calling of the multiplex PCR reads with MiXCR, one entry per CDR3 protein. The data contain around 230,000 distinct CDR3 sequences, about 18% of them singletons. The data derive from a study of regulatory T cells in long-lasting Graves disease. Regarding the study as a whole: New patients shared fewer public clonotypes (about 1,000) than persistent patients did (about 2,700). Persistent disease preferred TRBV28, TRBJ1-2 and TRBJ2-5.

Germline-derived CDR1 and CDR2 are MNHNS and SASEGT. The CDR3 has 14 amino acids. V lost 6 bases to trimming and J lost 1 base, with 12 bases between them. Time point specified: newly diagnosed GD, antithyroid drugs for less than 3 months. The TCR library was made from RNA that had been extracted from PBMCs in TRIzol. The source material was peripheral blood mononuclear cells (PBMCs), sampled at new diagnosis, from a patient treated with antithyroid drugs. The clonotype was recovered from a female donor with Graves disease. The J gene is TRBJ1-1, the V gene TRBV6-1; no firm D call. The CDR3 nucleotides are TGTGCCAGCAGAGAAAGGGTCGCGAACACTGAAGCTTTCTTT. Amino acid sequence: CASRERVANTEAFF.